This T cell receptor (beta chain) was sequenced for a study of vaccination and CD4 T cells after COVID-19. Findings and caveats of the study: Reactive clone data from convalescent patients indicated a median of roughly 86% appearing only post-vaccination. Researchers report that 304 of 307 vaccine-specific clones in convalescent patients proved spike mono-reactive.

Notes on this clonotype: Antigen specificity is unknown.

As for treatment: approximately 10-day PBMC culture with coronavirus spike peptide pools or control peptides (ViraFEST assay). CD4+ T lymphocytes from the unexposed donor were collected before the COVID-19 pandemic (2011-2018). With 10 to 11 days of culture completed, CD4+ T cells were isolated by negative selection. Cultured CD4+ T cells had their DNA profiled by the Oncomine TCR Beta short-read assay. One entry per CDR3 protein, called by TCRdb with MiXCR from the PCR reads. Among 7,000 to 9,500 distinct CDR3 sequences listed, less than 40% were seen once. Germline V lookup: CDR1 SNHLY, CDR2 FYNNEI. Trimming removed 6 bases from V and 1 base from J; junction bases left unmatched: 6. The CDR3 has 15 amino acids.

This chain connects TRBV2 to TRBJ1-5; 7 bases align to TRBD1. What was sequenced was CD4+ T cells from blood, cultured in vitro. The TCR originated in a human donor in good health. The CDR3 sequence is CASSLTGVSNQPQHF. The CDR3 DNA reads TGTGCCAGCAGCCTTACAGGGGTAAGCAATCAGCCCCAGCATTTT.